The 20 T cell receptor beta chains below come from one sample, sequenced in a study of vaccination and CD4 T cells after COVID-19. The antigens these receptors bind are not known. Sample treatment: approximately 9-day PBMC culture with coronavirus spike peptide pools or control peptides (ViraFEST assay). At the Johns Hopkins FTIC core, DNA taken from cultured CD4+ T cells was sequenced by way of the Oncomine TCR Beta short-read assay. TCRdb analysed the PCR reads with MiXCR anew, one entry per CDR3 protein. This sample has about 15,000 distinct CDR3 sequences, with approximately 48% found just once. Material: CD4+ T cells from blood, cultured in vitro. All receptors come from a human donor who had recovered from COVID-19.

V and J are TRBV18 and TRBJ1-6; no clear D. Germline CDR1 is KGHSH and CDR2 is LQKENI. This CDR3 region has 16 residues. V dropped 4 bases and J dropped 10 bases, with 20 bases sitting between them. The CDR3 sequence: CASSLYGPTQGSPLHF. The CDR3 DNA reads as TGTGCCAGCTCACTTTATGGACCCACCCAAGGGTCACCCCTCCACTTT.

The genes are TRBV7-2 and TRBJ2-1, with TRBD2 identical over 12 bases. The CDR3 length is 16 residues. J gave up 4 bases and V 0 bases, and 1 base lay outside the gene matches. Germline CDR1 and CDR2: SGHTA and FQGNSA. In DNA, the CDR3 is TGTGCCAGCAGCTTAGCCGGGACTAGCGGGTACAATGAGCAGTTCTTC. It translates to CASSLAGTSGYNEQFF.

This chain uses TRBV2 with TRBJ2-7, with D tentatively TRBD2 (5 bases). CDR3 length: 11 amino acids. V shed 5 bases and J shed 4 bases, with 6 bases lying between them. From germline, CDR1 is SNHLY and CDR2 FYNNEI. This CDR3 reads CASSREYEQYF. CDR3 sequence (DNA): TGTGCCAGCAGTAGGGAGTACGAGCAGTACTTC.

This clonotype came up a few times. This chain joins TRBV20-1 and TRBJ2-7; 7 bases fit TRBD2. In germline, CDR1 is DFQATT, CDR2 SNEGSKA (reference sequence). This CDR3 has 12 amino acids. Losses at the gene ends were 4 bases for V and 5 bases for J; bases not matched to a gene: 5. CDR3 in amino acids: CSATNRGDEQYF. DNA of the CDR3: TGCAGTGCTACGAACCGGGGGGACGAGCAGTACTTC.

V gene TRBV20-1 combines with J gene TRBJ1-2; D is unclear. The ends were cut back, 3 bases at V and 7 bases at J, with 15 bases in the middle. The CDR3 has 13 amino acids. Germline CDR1 reads DFQATT; CDR2 reads SNEGSKA (reference sequence). Here the CDR3 DNA reads TGCAGTGCTAGGAACGAAAGGCTACGTGGCTACACCTTC. It is translated as CSARNERLRGYTF.

The genes are TRBV12-5 and TRBJ1-5, with D maybe TRBD1 (5 bases). V was shortened by 6 bases and J by 0 bases, with 12 bases between the two germline ends. The CDR3 covers 15 residues. Per germline, CDR1 LGHNT and CDR2 FRNRAP. The CDR3 DNA is TGTGCTAGTGGCCTCGGGACGGATAGCAATCAGCCCCAGCATTTT. Protein: CASGLGTDSNQPQHF.

The rearrangement links TRBV7-8 to TRBJ1-4; tentatively, D is TRBD1 (5 bases). This CDR3 spans 15 amino acids. CDR1 is SGHVS, CDR2 FQNEAQ, per germline. V gave up 3 bases and J gave up 0 bases, with 8 bases separating them. The CDR3 nucleotides read TGTGCCAGCAGCTTCAGGGCGACAACTAATGAAAAACTGTTTTTT. Amino acids: CASSFRATTNEKLFF.

This clonotype was detected a few times. The V and J genes are TRBV10-3 and TRBJ2-2; D is possibly TRBD1 or TRBD2 (5 bases each). Germline CDR1 reads ENHRY; CDR2 reads SYGVKD. CDR3 size: 15 residues. The V end was cut by 2 bases, the J end by 0 bases, with 7 bases between. The CDR3 bases are TGTGCCATCAGTGAGCGGGGCTCGAACACCGGGGAGCTGTTTTTT. It specifies CAISERGSNTGELFF.

J is TRBJ2-5 and V is TRBV20-1, with D uncertain. From germline, CDR1 is DFQATT and CDR2 SNEGSKA (reference sequence). The CDR3 is 12 residues long. With 3 bases removed from V and 5 bases from J, the gap between germline ends came to 10 bases. The CDR3 reads CSARTDAETQYF. The CDR3 DNA reads TGCAGTGCTAGGACCGACGCGGAGACCCAGTACTTC.

CDR3 nucleotide sequence: TGCAGTGCTCCCGAAGGAGGAGGCACCGGGGAGCTGTTTTTT. It yields the protein CSAPEGGGTGELFF. The chain recombines TRBV20-1 with TRBJ2-2; D possibly corresponds to TRBD2 (5 bases). V shed 5 bases and J shed 4 bases, with 14 bases lying between them. The CDR3 has 14 amino acids. Germline V gene sequence: CDR1 DFQATT, CDR2 SNEGSKA (reference sequence).

The chain uses TRBV10-3 and TRBJ2-5; 8 bases fit TRBD2. Per germline, CDR1 ENHRY and CDR2 SYGVKD. The CDR3 covers 15 residues. J lost 3 bases, V lost 3 bases, and 6 bases had no gene match. Written as DNA, the CDR3 is TGTGCCATCAGTGACGTCCAGCGGGGGAAAGAGACCCAGTACTTC. This encodes CAISDVQRGKETQYF.

The gene calls are TRBV6-2 or TRBV6-3 and TRBJ1-4; a weak D match, TRBD1 (5 bases). This CDR3 is 13 amino acids long. V was cut by 5 bases and J by 8 bases, with 12 bases left in between. CDR1 is MNHEY and CDR2 is SVGEGT in the germline V gene. The CDR3 is CASSKGTVEKLFF. CDR3 DNA: TGTGCCAGCAGTAAGGGGACGGTGGAAAAACTGTTTTTT.

The chain has TRBV6-1 and TRBJ1-2, with 7 bases aligning to TRBD1. Germline CDR1 reads MNHNS; CDR2 reads SASEGT. The CDR3 runs to 14 residues. V gave up 10 bases and J gave up 4 bases; unmatched junction bases: 12. The CDR3 DNA follows: TGTGCCACCCAGAAGGGGGCGGCAGGCTATGGCTACACCTTC. Its protein product is CATQKGAAGYGYTF.

The rearrangement links TRBV10-3 to TRBJ2-7; unclear D gene. Trimming pared 0 bases from V and 0 bases from J, leaving 3 bases between. This CDR3 contains 13 residues. Germline V gives CDR1 ENHRY, CDR2 SYGVKD. The CDR3 is CAISESGSYEQYF. The CDR3 DNA reads TGTGCCATCAGTGAGTCCGGCTCCTACGAGCAGTACTTC.

Sample share makes this clonotype medium-sized. This chain links TRBV7-2 with TRBJ1-2, with 9 bases matching TRBD1. The CDR3 is 15 amino acids. CDR1 and CDR2 (germline): SGHTA, FQGNSA. With V trimmed by 5 bases and J by 3 bases, 7 bases remained unmatched. The CDR3 loop is CASSPGQGPYYGYTF. The CDR3 DNA is TGTGCCAGCAGCCCCGGACAGGGGCCTTACTATGGCTACACCTTC.

This clonotype was counted between two and nine times. This chain joins TRBV12-3 or TRBV12-4 and TRBJ1-2, with D possibly TRBD1 on 5 matching bases. The CDR3 is 15 residues long. V lost 6 bases and J 4 bases, leaving 18 bases between the germline ends. The CDR3 loop is CASSHRRGALYGYTF. CDR3 DNA: TGTGCCAGCAGCCATAGGCGCGGGGCCCTCTATGGCTACACCTTC.

The chain has TRBV20-1 and TRBJ2-5; either TRBD1 or TRBD2 may supply D (6 bases each). Germline CDR1 DFQATT, CDR2 SNEGSKA (reference sequence). Trimming took off 4 bases at V and 9 bases at J, with 33 bases between the two ends. This CDR3 comprises 18 residues. The CDR3 bases are TGCAGTGCTACCAGAACTTCGGGGGCGGGCACCACTAAGCCCGCCCAGTACTTC. This encodes CSATRTSGAGTTKPAQYF.

The chain uses TRBV6-2 or TRBV6-3 and TRBJ1-5, with TRBD1 matching over 9 bases. This CDR3 region has 16 residues. Trimming removed 2 bases from V and 5 bases from J; junction bases left unmatched: 7. CDR1 is MNHEY and CDR2 is SVGEGT in the germline V gene. The CDR3 protein is CASSYKPQGAHQPQHF. DNA for the CDR3: TGTGCCAGCAGTTACAAACCACAGGGGGCCCATCAGCCCCAGCATTTT.

The chain couples TRBV7-9 to TRBJ2-3; 7 bases agree with TRBD1. Trimming cost V 7 bases and J 5 bases; bases outside gene matches: 9. This CDR3 has 14 residues. CDR1 and CDR2 from the germline V gene are SEHNR and FQNEAQ (reference sequence). This chain's CDR3 is CASTPSGGKDTQYF. The CDR3, as DNA: TGTGCCAGCACCCCCTCAGGGGGAAAAGATACGCAGTATTTT.

This chain joins TRBV6-5 and TRBJ2-7; D not certain. Germline CDR1 is MNHEY and CDR2 is SVGAGI. The V gene lost 3 bases and the J gene lost 0 bases, with 6 bases spanning the gap. This CDR3 region has 13 residues. The CDR3 loop reads CASSYAGSYEQYF. The CDR3 DNA reads as TGTGCCAGCAGTTATGCTGGCTCCTACGAGCAGTACTTC.